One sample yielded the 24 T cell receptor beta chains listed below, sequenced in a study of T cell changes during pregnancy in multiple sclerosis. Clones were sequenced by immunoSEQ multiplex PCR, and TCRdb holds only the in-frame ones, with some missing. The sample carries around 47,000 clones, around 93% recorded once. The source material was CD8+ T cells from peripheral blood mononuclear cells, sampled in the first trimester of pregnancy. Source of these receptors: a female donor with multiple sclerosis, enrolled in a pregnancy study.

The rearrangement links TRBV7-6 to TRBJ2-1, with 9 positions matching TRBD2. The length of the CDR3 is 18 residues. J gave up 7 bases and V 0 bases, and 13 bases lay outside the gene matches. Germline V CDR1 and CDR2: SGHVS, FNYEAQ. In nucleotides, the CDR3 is TGTGCCAGCAGCTTAGCCGGACTTCGTGGACTAGCGCGAAATGAGCAGTTCTTC. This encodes CASSLAGLRGLARNEQFF.

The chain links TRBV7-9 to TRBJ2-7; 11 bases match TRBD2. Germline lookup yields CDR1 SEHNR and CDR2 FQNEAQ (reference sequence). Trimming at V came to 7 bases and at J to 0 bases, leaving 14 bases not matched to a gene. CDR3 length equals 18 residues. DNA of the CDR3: TGTGCCAGCACCCCCCCCGGGACTAGCGGTCTCAGCTCCTACGAGCAGTACTTC. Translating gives CASTPPGTSGLSSYEQYF. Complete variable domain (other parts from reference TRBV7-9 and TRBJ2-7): DTGVSQNPRHKITKRGQNVTFRCDPISEHNRLYWYRQTLGQGPEFLTYFQNEAQLEKSRLLSDRFSAERPKGSFSTLEIQRTEQGDSAMYLCASTPPGTSGLSSYEQYFGPGTRLTVT.

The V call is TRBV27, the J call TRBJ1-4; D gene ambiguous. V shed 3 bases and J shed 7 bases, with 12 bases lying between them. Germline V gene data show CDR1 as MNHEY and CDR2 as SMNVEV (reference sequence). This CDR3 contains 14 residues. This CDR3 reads CASSLGSEGEKLFF. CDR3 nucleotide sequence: TGTGCCAGCAGTTTGGGCTCAGAGGGTGAAAAACTGTTTTTT.

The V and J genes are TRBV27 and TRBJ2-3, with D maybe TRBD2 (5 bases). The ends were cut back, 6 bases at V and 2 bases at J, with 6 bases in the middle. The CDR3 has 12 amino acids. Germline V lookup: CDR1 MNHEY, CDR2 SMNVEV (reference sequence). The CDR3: CASRDFTDTQYF. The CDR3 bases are TGTGCCAGCAGGGACTTCACAGATACGCAGTATTTT.

The CDR3 DNA follows: TGTGCCAGCACCATTAGGGGGGGCATCGGCACAGATACGCAGTATTTT. This translates into CASTIRGGIGTDTQYF. V and J are TRBV4-2 and TRBJ2-3, with D perhaps matching TRBD2 (7 bases). CDR1 is LGHNA, CDR2 YNFKEQ, per germline. This CDR3 has 16 residues. Trimming shortened V by 7 bases and J by 1 base, and 18 bases separated the two germline ends.

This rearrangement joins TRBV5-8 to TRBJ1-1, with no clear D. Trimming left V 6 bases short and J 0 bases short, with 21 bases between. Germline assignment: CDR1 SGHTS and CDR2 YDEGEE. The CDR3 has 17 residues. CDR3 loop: CASTTQGRGFMNTEAFF. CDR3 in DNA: TGTGCCAGCACCACTCAAGGGAGAGGCTTCATGAACACTGAAGCTTTCTTT. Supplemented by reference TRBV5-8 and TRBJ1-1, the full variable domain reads EAGVTQSPTHLIKTRGQQATLRCSPISGHTSVYWYQQALGLGLQFLLWYDEGEERNRGNFPPRFSGRQFPNYSSELNVNALELEDSALYLCASTTQGRGFMNTEAFFGQGTRLTVV.

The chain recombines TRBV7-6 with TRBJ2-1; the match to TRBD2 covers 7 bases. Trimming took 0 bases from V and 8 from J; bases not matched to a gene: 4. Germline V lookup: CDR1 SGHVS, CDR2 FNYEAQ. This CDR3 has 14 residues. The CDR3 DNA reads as TGTGCCAGCAGCTTAGCTCCAGGGAGGGATGAGCAGTTCTTC. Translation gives CASSLAPGRDEQFF.

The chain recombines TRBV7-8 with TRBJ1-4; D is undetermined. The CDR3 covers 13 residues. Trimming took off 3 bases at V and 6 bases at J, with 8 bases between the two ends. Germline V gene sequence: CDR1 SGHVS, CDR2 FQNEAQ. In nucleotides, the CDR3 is TGTGCCAGCAGCTTCAGTCGGGATGAAAAACTGTTTTTT. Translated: CASSFSRDEKLFF. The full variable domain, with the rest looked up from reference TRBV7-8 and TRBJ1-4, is GAGVSQSPRYKVAKRGQDVALRCDPISGHVSLFWYQQALGQGPEFLTYFQNEAQLDKSGLPSDRFFAERPEGSVSTLKIQRTQQEDSAVYLCASSFSRDEKLFFGSGTQLSVL.

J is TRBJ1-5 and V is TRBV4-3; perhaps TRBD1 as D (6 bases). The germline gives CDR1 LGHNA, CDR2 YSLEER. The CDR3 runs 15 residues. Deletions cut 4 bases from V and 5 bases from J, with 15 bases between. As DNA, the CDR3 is TGCGCCAGCAGCCTTCTCAGAGGGGGAGATCAGCCCCAGCATTTT. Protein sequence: CASSLLRGGDQPQHF.

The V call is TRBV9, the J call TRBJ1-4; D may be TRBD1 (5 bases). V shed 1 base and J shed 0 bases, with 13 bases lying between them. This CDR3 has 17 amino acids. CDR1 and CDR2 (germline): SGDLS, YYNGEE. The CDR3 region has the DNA TGTGCCAGCAGCGTAAGCGGGGGTGAGGCAACTAATGAAAAACTGTTTTTT. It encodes CASSVSGGEATNEKLFF.

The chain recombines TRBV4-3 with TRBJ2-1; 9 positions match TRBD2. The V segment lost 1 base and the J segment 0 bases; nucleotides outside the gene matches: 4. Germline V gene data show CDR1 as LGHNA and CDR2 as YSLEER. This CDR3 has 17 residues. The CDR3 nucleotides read TGCGCCAGCAGCCAAGGCGGTAGCGGGGGCTCCTACAATGAGCAGTTCTTC. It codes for CASSQGGSGGSYNEQFF.

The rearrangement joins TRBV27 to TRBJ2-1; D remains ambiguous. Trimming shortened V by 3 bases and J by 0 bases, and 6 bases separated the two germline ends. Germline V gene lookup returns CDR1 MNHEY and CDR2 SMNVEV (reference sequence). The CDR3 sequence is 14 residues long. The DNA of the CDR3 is TGTGCCAGCAGTTTGGAGAGCTCCTACAATGAGCAGTTCTTC. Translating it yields CASSLESSYNEQFF.

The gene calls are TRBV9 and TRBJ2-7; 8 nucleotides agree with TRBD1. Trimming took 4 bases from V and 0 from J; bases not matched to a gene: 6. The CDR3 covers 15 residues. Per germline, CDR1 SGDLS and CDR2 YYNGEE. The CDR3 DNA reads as TGTGCCAGCAGCACAACCGGGACAGGCTCCTACGAGCAGTACTTC. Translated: CASSTTGTGSYEQYF. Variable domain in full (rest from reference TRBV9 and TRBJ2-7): DSGVTQTPKHLITATGQRVTLRCSPRSGDLSVYWYQQSLDQGLQFLIQYYNGEERAKGNILERFSAQQFPDLHSELNLSSLELGDSALYFCASSTTGTGSYEQYFGPGTRLTVT.

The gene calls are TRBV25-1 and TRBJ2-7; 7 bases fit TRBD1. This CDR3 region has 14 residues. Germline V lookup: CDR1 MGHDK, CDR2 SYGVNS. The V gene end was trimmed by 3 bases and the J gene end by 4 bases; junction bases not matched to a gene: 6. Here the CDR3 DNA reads TGTGCCAGCAGTGATGGGACAGACGTTTACGAGCAGTACTTC. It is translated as CASSDGTDVYEQYF.

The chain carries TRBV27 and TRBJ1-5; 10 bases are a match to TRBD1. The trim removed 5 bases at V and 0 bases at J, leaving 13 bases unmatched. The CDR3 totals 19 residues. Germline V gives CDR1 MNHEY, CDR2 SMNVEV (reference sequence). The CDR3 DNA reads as TGTGCCAGCAGTCCACTCCTGACAGGGGGCGTTTATAGCAATCAGCCCCAGCATTTT. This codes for CASSPLLTGGVYSNQPQHF.

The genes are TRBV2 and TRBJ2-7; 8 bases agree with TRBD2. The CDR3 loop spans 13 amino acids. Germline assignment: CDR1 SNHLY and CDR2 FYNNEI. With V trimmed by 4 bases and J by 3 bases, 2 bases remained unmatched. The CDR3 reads CASSGAGGYEQYF. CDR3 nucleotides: TGTGCCAGCAGTGGGGCGGGGGGCTACGAGCAGTACTTC.

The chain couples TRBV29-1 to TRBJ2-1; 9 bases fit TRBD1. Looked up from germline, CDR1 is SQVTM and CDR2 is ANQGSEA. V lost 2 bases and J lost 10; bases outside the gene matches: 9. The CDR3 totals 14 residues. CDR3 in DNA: TGCAGCGTTGAATGGGGTACAGGGGGCAACGAGCAGTTCTTC. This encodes CSVEWGTGGNEQFF.

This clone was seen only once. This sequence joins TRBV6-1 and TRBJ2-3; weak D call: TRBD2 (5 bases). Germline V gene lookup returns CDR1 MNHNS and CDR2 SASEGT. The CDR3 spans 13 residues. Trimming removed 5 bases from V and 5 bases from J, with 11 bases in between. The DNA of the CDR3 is TGTGCCAGCAGTCTCGGACTGAGAGATACGCAGTATTTT. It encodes CASSLGLRDTQYF.

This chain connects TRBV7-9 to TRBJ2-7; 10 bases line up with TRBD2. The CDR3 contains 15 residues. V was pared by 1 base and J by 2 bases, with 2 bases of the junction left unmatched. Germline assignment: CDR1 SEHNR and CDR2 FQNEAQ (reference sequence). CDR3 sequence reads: CASSLVTSGAYEQYF. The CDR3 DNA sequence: TGTGCCAGCAGCTTAGTTACTAGCGGGGCCTACGAGCAGTACTTC.

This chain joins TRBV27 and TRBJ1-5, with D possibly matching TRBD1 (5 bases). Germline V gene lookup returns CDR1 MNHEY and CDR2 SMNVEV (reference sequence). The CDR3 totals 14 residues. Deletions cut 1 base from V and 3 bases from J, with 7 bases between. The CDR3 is CASSLWGDNQPQHF. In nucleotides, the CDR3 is TGTGCCAGCAGTTTATGGGGGGACAATCAGCCCCAGCATTTT.

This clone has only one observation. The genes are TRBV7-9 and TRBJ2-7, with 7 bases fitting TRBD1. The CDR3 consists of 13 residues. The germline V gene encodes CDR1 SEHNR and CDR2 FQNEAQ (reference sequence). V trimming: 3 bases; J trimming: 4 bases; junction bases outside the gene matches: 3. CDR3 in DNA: TGTGCCAGCAGCTTCGCAGGGGGATACGAGCAGTACTTC. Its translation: CASSFAGGYEQYF.

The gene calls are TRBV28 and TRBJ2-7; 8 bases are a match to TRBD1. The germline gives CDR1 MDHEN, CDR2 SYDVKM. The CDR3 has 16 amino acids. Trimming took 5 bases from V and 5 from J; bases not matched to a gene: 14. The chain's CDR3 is CASSPRSWTGTHEQYF. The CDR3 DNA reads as TGTGCCAGCAGTCCCCGTTCCTGGACAGGGACCCACGAGCAGTACTTC.

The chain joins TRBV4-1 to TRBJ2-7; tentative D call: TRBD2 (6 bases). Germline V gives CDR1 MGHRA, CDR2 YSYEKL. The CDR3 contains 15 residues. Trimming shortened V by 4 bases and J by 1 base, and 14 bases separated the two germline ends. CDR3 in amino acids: CASSRSGTESYEQYF. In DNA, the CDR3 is TGCGCCAGCAGCCGTTCCGGGACTGAGTCCTACGAGCAGTACTTC.

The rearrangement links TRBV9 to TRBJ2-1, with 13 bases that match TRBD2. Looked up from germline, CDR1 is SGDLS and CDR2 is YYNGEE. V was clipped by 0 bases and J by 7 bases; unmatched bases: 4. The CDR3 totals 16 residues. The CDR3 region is CASSVEGLAGWNEQFF. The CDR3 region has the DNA TGTGCCAGCAGCGTAGAGGGACTAGCGGGGTGGAATGAGCAGTTCTTC.